The 30 T cell receptor beta chains listed next were all sequenced from one sample in a study of CD8+ T cells in alopecia areata (dated by TCRdb to the late 2010s). The sample's time point label, decoded: around 29 days on oral tofacitinib. The meaning of the sample's treatment or condition label: oral pan-JAK inhibitor, 5-10 mg twice daily. The library was made by the immunoSEQ multiplex PCR assay. For TCR sequencing, RNA was extracted from every sample and reverse transcribed into cDNA to serve as template. In TCRdb, the immuneACCESS table is reduced to in-frame sequences with V and J assigned. These tables do not hold every clone; where another copy was compared, an unresolved V gene accounts for under half, and the others remain unexplained. The sample yields around 150,000 clones; about three fifths were counted once. The ten top clones hold approximately 0.91% of the sample. The source was CD4+ T cells sorted from blood, collected at week 4, from a patient treated with tofacitinib. The receptors were sampled from a human donor with alopecia areata.

The chain joins TRBV2 to TRBJ2-7; D gene ambiguous. The CDR3 extends over 14 amino acids. The germline gives CDR1 SNHLY, CDR2 FYNNEI. The V gene lost 7 bases and the J gene lost 5 bases, with 18 bases spanning the gap. CDR3 DNA sequence: TGTGCCAGCAATCCGGAGCCCCGGGTTCACGAGCAGTACTTC. Protein product: CASNPEPRVHEQYF. The full variable domain, rest sourced from reference TRBV2 and TRBJ2-7, is EPEVTQTPSHQVTQMGQEVILRCVPISNHLYFYWYRQILGQKVEFLVSFYNNEISEKSEIFDDQFSVERPDGSNFTLKIRSTKLEDSAMYFCASNPEPRVHEQYFGPGTRLTVT.

The rearrangement uses TRBV11-2 and TRBJ1-1, with 8 bases lining up with TRBD1. The length of the CDR3 is 15 residues. Trimming took 6 bases from V and 4 from J; bases not matched to a gene: 10. Germline V CDR1 and CDR2: SGHAT, FQNNGV. The chain's CDR3 is CASRSGGGWSTEAFF. The CDR3 nucleotides read TGTGCCAGCAGATCAGGGGGCGGGTGGAGCACTGAAGCTTTCTTT.

The V gene is TRBV27, the J gene TRBJ2-7; D is ambiguous. Per germline, CDR1 MNHEY and CDR2 SMNVEV (reference sequence). This CDR3 spans 14 amino acids. V lost 6 bases, J lost 3 bases, and 15 bases lay in between. CDR3: CASRLQGSHYEQYF. CDR3 in DNA: TGTGCCAGCAGACTTCAAGGGTCCCACTACGAGCAGTACTTC.

The chain carries TRBV11-2 and TRBJ2-7; 9 bases are a match to TRBD1. With 4 bases clipped from V and 3 bases from J, the junction kept 13 bases outside the gene matches. The CDR3 is made up of 17 amino acids. Germline V CDR1 and CDR2: SGHAT, FQNNGV. The chain's CDR3 is CASSSRIQGASSYEQYF. The DNA of the CDR3 is TGTGCCAGCAGCTCTCGAATACAGGGGGCTAGTAGCTACGAGCAGTACTTC.

This chain connects TRBV30 to TRBJ2-2; 10 nucleotides align to TRBD2. The J segment lost 1 base and the V segment lost 3 bases, leaving 5 bases of the junction unmatched. The germline gives CDR1 GTSNPN, CDR2 SVGIG (reference sequence). There are 16 residues in the CDR3. The CDR3 DNA reads TGTGCCTGGAGAAGAACTAGCGGGGTGAACACCGGGGAGCTGTTTTTT. Residues: CAWRRTSGVNTGELFF.

This clone was seen only once. The chain recombines TRBV30 with TRBJ2-7; D perhaps matches TRBD2 (5 bases). The CDR3 consists of 13 residues. Looked up from germline, CDR1 is GTSNPN and CDR2 is SVGIG (reference sequence). Trimming removed 3 bases at V and 3 bases at J, with 12 bases between. CDR3 loop: CAWSRSGIYEQYF. The CDR3 bases are TGTGCCTGGAGCCGATCCGGGATCTACGAGCAGTACTTC. The full variable domain, rest sourced from reference TRBV30 and TRBJ2-7, is SQTIHQWPATLVQPVGSPLSLECTVEGTSNPNLYWYRQAAGRGLQLLFYSVGIGQISSEVPQNLSASRPQDRQFILSSKKLLLSDSGFYLCAWSRSGIYEQYFGPGTRLTVT.

The chain has TRBV5-1 and TRBJ2-6; D is unresolved. The germline gives CDR1 SGHRS, CDR2 YFSETQ. With 6 bases removed from V and 2 bases from J, the gap between germline ends came to 9 bases. The CDR3 sequence is 14 residues long. Here the CDR3 reads CASTAQAGANVLTF. The DNA for the CDR3 is TGCGCCAGCACAGCCCAAGCTGGGGCCAACGTCCTGACTTTC.

This rearrangement joins TRBV11-1 to TRBJ2-1, with 8 bases that match TRBD1. Germline CDR1 reads SGHAT; CDR2 reads FQDESV (reference sequence). This CDR3 has 15 amino acids. The V and J ends lost 2 bases and 5 bases, in that order; junction bases with no gene match: 5. CDR3 sequence reads: CASSLRTGPHNEQFF. CDR3 nucleotide sequence: TGTGCCAGCAGCTTAAGGACAGGGCCCCACAATGAGCAGTTCTTC. The variable domain in full, with the rest retrieved from reference TRBV11-1 and TRBJ2-1, is EAEVAQSPRYKITEKSQAVAFWCDPISGHATLYWYRQILGQGPELLVQFQDESVVDDSQLPKDRFSAERLKGVDSTLKIQPAELGDSAMYLCASSLRTGPHNEQFFGPGTRLTVL.

The V call is TRBV18, the J call TRBJ2-3; D unresolved. The V end lost 3 bases, the J end lost 1 base, and 2 bases lay between the germline ends. The CDR3 has 12 amino acids. Germline CDR1 reads KGHSH; CDR2 reads LQKENI. The chain's CDR3 is CASSPGTDTQYF. CDR3 bases: TGTGCCAGCTCACCGGGCACAGATACGCAGTATTTT.

Notes on this clone: Sequence at one end of the junction differs from germline and may be a read error. The chain links TRBV7-7 to TRBJ2-3; the D gene is possibly TRBD1 (5 bases). The CDR3 contains 14 residues. The germline CDR1 and CDR2 sequences are SSHAT and FNYEAQ (reference sequence). The CDR3 sequence: CASSLLQGSDTQYF. In nucleotides, the CDR3 is TGTGCTAGCAGCTTATTGCAGGGCTCAGATACGCAGTATTTT.

This clone was recorded a few times. This chain connects TRBV13 to TRBJ2-2; D is undetermined. Trimming pared 6 bases from V and 6 bases from J, leaving 8 bases between. The CDR3 totals 12 residues. In germline, CDR1 is PRHDT, CDR2 FYEKMQ (reference sequence). CDR3 DNA: TGTGCCAGCAGTCGTCCTCCCGGGGAGCTGTTTTTT. The encoded protein is CASSRPPGELFF.

This chain uses TRBV30 with TRBJ1-2; D remains ambiguous. The CDR3 runs to 13 residues. Trimming stripped 2 bases from V and 5 bases from J, with 12 bases between. Germline CDR1 and CDR2: GTSNPN and SVGIG (reference sequence). CDR3 loop: CAWSPRGWYGYTF. For the CDR3, the DNA is TGTGCCTGGAGTCCTCGGGGATGGTATGGCTACACCTTC.

This clone occurred a few times. The chain links TRBV18 to TRBJ1-1; unclear D gene. Germline lookup yields CDR1 KGHSH and CDR2 LQKENI. CDR3 length: 17 residues. Trimming took 2 bases from V and 2 from J, leaving 18 bases between them. The CDR3 nucleotides read TGTGCCAGCTCACCATCCGTACTCACGGCCTTTAACACTGAAGCTTTCTTT. Encoded protein: CASSPSVLTAFNTEAFF.

CDR3 residues: CASSFRSGAYEQYF. As DNA, the CDR3 is TGTGCCAGCAGTTTTCGATCGGGGGCCTACGAGCAGTACTTC. The rearrangement links TRBV27 to TRBJ2-7, with D possibly being TRBD2 (6 bases). V lost 3 bases and J lost 2, with 11 bases in between. CDR1 and CDR2 (germline): MNHEY, SMNVEV (reference sequence). The CDR3 length is 14 residues.

The chain uses TRBV25-1 and TRBJ1-2; TRBD1 matches at 7 bases. Germline CDR1 MGHDK, CDR2 SYGVNS. This CDR3 contains 16 residues. With 2 bases clipped from V and 0 bases from J, the junction kept 6 bases outside the gene matches. The CDR3: CASSEPGTATNYGYTF. The CDR3, as DNA: TGTGCCAGCAGTGAACCCGGGACAGCGACTAACTATGGCTACACCTTC.

This sequence joins TRBV13 and TRBJ1-4; D is unresolved. CDR3 size: 14 residues. Trimming stripped 5 bases from V and 8 bases from J, with 15 bases between. CDR1 is PRHDT, CDR2 FYEKMQ, per germline (reference sequence). The DNA for the CDR3 is TGTGCCAGCAGCAGAGGGCCGTGGGGAGAAAAACTGTTTTTT. The encoded protein is CASSRGPWGEKLFF.

The chain joins TRBV25-1 to TRBJ2-7; the match to TRBD1 covers 7 bases. With 4 bases clipped from V and 8 bases from J, the junction kept 8 bases outside the gene matches. The CDR3 consists of 13 residues. Germline V gene lookup returns CDR1 MGHDK and CDR2 SYGVNS. The CDR3 is CASSAASTGQQYF. DNA for the CDR3: TGTGCCAGCAGTGCAGCCTCGACAGGGCAGCAGTACTTC.

J is TRBJ2-3 and V is TRBV11-2, with D hard to call. Trimming removed 5 bases at V and 6 bases at J, with 6 bases between. The CDR3 is 11 amino acids. Germline-derived CDR1 and CDR2 are SGHAT and FQNNGV. For the CDR3, the DNA is TGTGCCAGCAGCCCGCGGGATACGCAGTATTTT. Translating gives CASSPRDTQYF.

In its sample, this clone was seen a few times. The chain combines TRBV5-1 with TRBJ1-1, with a weak D call TRBD1 (6 bases). Germline V CDR1 and CDR2: SGHRS, YFSETQ. Trimming removed 0 bases at V and 2 bases at J, with 14 bases between. This CDR3 is built from 16 residues. CDR3 sequence (DNA): TGCGCCAGCAGCTTGGACGGACAGTCTGAAAACACTGAAGCTTTCTTT. It encodes CASSLDGQSENTEAFF.

The rearrangement joins TRBV9 to TRBJ2-2, with TRBD2 matching 7 bases. CDR3 size: 15 residues. V trimming: 0 bases; J trimming: 5 bases; junction bases outside the gene matches: 4. Germline lookup yields CDR1 SGDLS and CDR2 YYNGEE. For the CDR3, the DNA is TGTGCCAGCAGCGTAGAAGCGGGGAGGACCGGGGAGCTGTTTTTT. Translation gives CASSVEAGRTGELFF.

This clone appeared once. The chain recombines TRBV19 with TRBJ1-2, with TRBD1 matching over 12 bases. The germline gives CDR1 LNHDA, CDR2 SQIVND (reference sequence). The CDR3 has 16 amino acids. V was clipped by 4 bases and J by 2 bases; unmatched bases: 5. CDR3 coding DNA: TGTGCCAGTAGTACGGGGACAGGGGGCCGGAACTATGGCTACACCTTC. It translates to CASSTGTGGRNYGYTF.

The CDR3 reads CASSLTIATTNEKLFF. The CDR3 DNA sequence: TGCGCCAGCAGCCTCACTATTGCAACAACTAATGAAAAACTGTTTTTT. This chain joins TRBV4-1 and TRBJ1-4; unclear D gene. Trimming left V 4 bases short and J 0 bases short, with 12 bases between. The CDR3 is 16 amino acids. Germline values: CDR1 MGHRA, CDR2 YSYEKL.

This clone was seen more than once but under ten times. The V gene is TRBV25-1, the J gene TRBJ1-5; D remains ambiguous. This CDR3 has 12 amino acids. Germline loops: CDR1 MGHDK, CDR2 SYGVNS. Trimming took off 6 bases at V and 7 bases at J, with 10 bases between the two ends. The CDR3 reads CASRNDGQPQHF. The CDR3 nucleotides are TGTGCCAGCAGGAACGACGGGCAGCCCCAGCATTTT.

This chain links TRBV29-1 with TRBJ2-3; D is unresolved. This CDR3 has 13 residues. V gave up 6 bases and J gave up 1 base, with 11 bases separating them. From germline, CDR1 is SQVTM and CDR2 ANQGSEA. Here the CDR3 DNA reads TGCAGCGTCCGTCCCCCCGGCACAGATACGCAGTATTTT. Translating gives CSVRPPGTDTQYF.

This chain uses TRBV20-1 with TRBJ2-1; no firm D call. This CDR3 spans 11 amino acids. Germline V lookup: CDR1 DFQATT, CDR2 SNEGSKA (reference sequence). The V gene lost 6 bases and the J gene lost 7 bases, with 10 bases spanning the gap. In DNA, the CDR3 is TGCAGTGCAAAGCCCCATAATGAGCAGTTCTTC. This sequence encodes CSAKPHNEQFF.

The chain carries TRBV15 and TRBJ1-6; D gene ambiguous. This CDR3 region has 13 residues. V was trimmed by 5 bases and J by 11 bases, leaving 13 bases between them. The germline V gene encodes CDR1 LNHNV and CDR2 YYDKDF (reference sequence). DNA of the CDR3: TGTGCCACCAGCCGACGCCTCGAGGCACCCCTCCACTTT. It encodes CATSRRLEAPLHF.

V and J are TRBV7-2 and TRBJ2-5; no definite D call. The CDR3 runs to 15 residues. CDR1 SGHTA and CDR2 FQGNSA come from the germline V gene. V shed 1 base and J shed 0 bases, with 9 bases lying between them. DNA for the CDR3: TGTGCCAGCAGCTTAGGAGAGGTCTACCAAGAGACCCAGTACTTC. It encodes CASSLGEVYQETQYF.

The rearrangement links TRBV15 to TRBJ1-5; 7 bases match TRBD1. This CDR3 contains 14 residues. CDR1 and CDR2 (germline): LNHNV, YYDKDF (reference sequence). J lost 2 bases, V lost 7 bases, and 5 bases had no gene match. This CDR3 reads CATTHRGGNQPQHF. Here the CDR3 DNA reads TGTGCCACCACCCACAGGGGTGGCAATCAGCCCCAGCATTTT.

V usage is TRBV27 and J usage is TRBJ2-7; 7 bases line up with TRBD1. Germline V gene sequence: CDR1 MNHEY, CDR2 SMNVEV (reference sequence). There are 16 residues in the CDR3. V lost 2 bases to trimming and J lost 3 bases; unmatched junction nucleotides: 10. CDR3 sequence: CASSLTLTGINYEQYF. CDR3 DNA: TGTGCCAGCAGTTTAACGTTGACAGGGATAAACTACGAGCAGTACTTC.

The chain carries TRBV27 and TRBJ2-4; 8 bases match TRBD2. This CDR3 is 15 amino acids long. V gave up 3 bases and J gave up 5 bases; unmatched junction bases: 6. In germline, CDR1 is MNHEY, CDR2 SMNVEV (reference sequence). CDR3 bases: TGTGCCAGCAGTTTTCGGACCGGGGGGGAAAACATTCAGTACTTC. Amino acids: CASSFRTGGENIQYF.